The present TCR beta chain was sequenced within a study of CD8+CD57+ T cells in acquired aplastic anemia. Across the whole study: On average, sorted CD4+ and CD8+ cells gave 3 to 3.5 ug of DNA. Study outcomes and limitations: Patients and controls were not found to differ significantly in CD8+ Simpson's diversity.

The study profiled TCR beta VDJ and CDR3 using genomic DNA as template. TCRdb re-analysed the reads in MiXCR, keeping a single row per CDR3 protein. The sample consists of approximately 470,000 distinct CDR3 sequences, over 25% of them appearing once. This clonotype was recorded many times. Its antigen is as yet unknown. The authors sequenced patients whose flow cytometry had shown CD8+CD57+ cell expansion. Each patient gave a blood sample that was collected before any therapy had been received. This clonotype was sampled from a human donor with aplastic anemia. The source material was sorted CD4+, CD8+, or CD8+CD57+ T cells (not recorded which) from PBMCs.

The CDR3 DNA is TGTGCCAGCAGCTTATGGAAGGGCAATCAGCCCCAGCATTTT. Protein product: CASSLWKGNQPQHF. The rearrangement links TRBV7-2 to TRBJ1-5; D is undetermined. The CDR3 length is 14 residues. Trimming removed 2 bases at V and 2 bases at J, with 7 bases between. Germline V CDR1 and CDR2: SGHTA, FQGNSA.